The 9 T cell receptor beta chains listed next were all sequenced from one sample in a study of T cell repertoires in cytomegalovirus infection. No antigens are known for them. TCRdb reprocessed the reads with MiXCR, giving one entry per CDR3 protein. In the table there are about 110,000 distinct CDR3 sequences, 29% of which are singletons. The specimen comprised CD8+ T cells from cultured PBMCs, sampled from culture after CMV antigen stimulation. The receptors come from a human donor in good health (CMV status not recorded). Some clones in this sample may be carry-over from other donors' samples.

The V gene is TRBV7-4, the J gene TRBJ2-2; TRBD1 matches 8 bases. From germline, CDR1 is SGHVT and CDR2 SQSDAQ. The ends lost 5 bases at V and 5 bases at J; junction bases unmatched: 7. CDR3 length: 15 amino acids. CDR3 nucleotides: TGTGCCAGCAGCCCACGGGACAGGCCTACCGGGGAGCTGTTTTTT. This gives the protein CASSPRDRPTGELFF.

This clonotype came up a few times. This chain uses TRBV4-2 with TRBJ1-1; D call uncertain. V was cut by 0 bases and J by 1 base, with 12 bases left in between. Germline values: CDR1 LGHNA, CDR2 YNFKEQ. The CDR3 is 16 amino acids. CDR3 sequence (DNA): TGTGCCAGCAGCCAAGAGGATGGGCTTTCGAACACTGAAGCTTTCTTT. Translating gives CASSQEDGLSNTEAFF.

This clonotype has more than one count but fewer than ten. This chain joins TRBV11-2 and TRBJ1-1, with D maybe TRBD1 (5 bases). The CDR3 loop spans 14 amino acids. Germline assignment: CDR1 SGHAT and CDR2 FQNNGV. Between the trimmed V and J ends, which lost 0 bases and 6 bases, there was a span of 11 bases. The CDR3 DNA reads as TGTGCCAGCAGCTTAGAGGCAGGGTTGCCTGAAGCTTTCTTT. Encoded protein: CASSLEAGLPEAFF.

The V gene is TRBV5-1, the J gene TRBJ1-2; D not certain. The CDR3 has 14 amino acids. Germline CDR1 reads SGHRS; CDR2 reads YFSETQ. V was clipped by 0 bases and J by 4 bases, with 10 bases between them. The CDR3 reads CASSLEPGSYGYTF. In nucleotides, the CDR3 is TGCGCCAGCAGCTTGGAGCCGGGTTCCTATGGCTACACCTTC.

In its sample, this clonotype was seen many times. This chain uses TRBV6-6 with TRBJ2-2; 11 bases map to TRBD2. This CDR3 is 15 amino acids long. Unmatched junction bases numbered 2, after V lost 7 bases and J lost 1 base. Looked up from germline, CDR1 is MNHNY and CDR2 is SVGAGI (reference sequence). The CDR3 is CASNLAGGNTGELFF. CDR3 bases: TGTGCCAGCAATCTAGCGGGGGGGAACACCGGGGAGCTGTTTTTT.

This clonotype was detected only a few times. This chain uses TRBV12-3 or TRBV12-4 with TRBJ2-5; D is uncertain. The CDR3 contains 11 residues. Trimming removed 1 base from V and 10 bases from J, with 7 bases in between. In DNA, the CDR3 is TGTGCCAGCAGTTTAGGGCAGGTCCAGTACTTC. This gives the protein CASSLGQVQYF.

This rearrangement joins TRBV6-6 to TRBJ2-5; 10 bases agree with TRBD2. The CDR3 contains 17 residues. Germline values: CDR1 MNHNY, CDR2 SVGAGI (reference sequence). Trimming cost V 6 bases and J 5 bases; bases outside gene matches: 15. Here the CDR3 DNA reads TGTGCCAGCAGGATGGGGAGAGCGGGGGGGCCTCACGAGACCCAGTACTTC. It encodes CASRMGRAGGPHETQYF.

The table lists this clonotype with many counts. The chain has TRBV7-2 and TRBJ1-2; D is unresolved. The germline gives CDR1 SGHTA, CDR2 FQGNSA. V shed 3 bases and J shed 6 bases, with 11 bases lying between them. This CDR3 has 13 amino acids. The CDR3 DNA is TGTGCCAGCAGCTTTTCCCCGTCGGATGGCTACACCTTC. It is translated as CASSFSPSDGYTF.

The chain combines TRBV2 with TRBJ1-2; perhaps TRBD1 as D (5 bases). There are 12 residues in the CDR3. The germline V gene has CDR1 SNHLY and CDR2 FYNNEI. V was shortened by 10 bases and J by 2 bases, with 11 bases between the two germline ends. DNA of the CDR3: TGTGCCAAAAGACAGAGCAACTATGGCTACACCTTC. Its protein is CAKRQSNYGYTF.